Below are 30 T cell receptor beta chains sequenced from a single sample in a study of T cell repertoires in cytomegalovirus infection. These receptors' targets are unknown. Each CDR3 protein is one row after TCRdb ran MiXCR on the reads. The sample yields approximately 110,000 distinct CDR3 sequences, about 31% seen once. Source: CD8+ T cells from cultured PBMCs, taken from culture after CMV antigen stimulation. Source of these receptors: a human donor in good health (CMV status not recorded). Some clones in this sample may be carry-over from other donors' samples.

This clonotype appeared a few times. The chain couples TRBV27 to TRBJ2-4, with TRBD2 as a possible D gene (6 bases). V lost 1 base and J lost 5, with 15 bases in between. Germline lookup yields CDR1 MNHEY and CDR2 SMNVEV (reference sequence). The CDR3 runs 16 residues. CDR3 amino acids: CASSLYPGTPQNIQYF. The CDR3 region has the DNA TGTGCCAGCAGTTTATACCCTGGGACTCCCCAAAACATTCAGTACTTC.

The chain joins TRBV19 to TRBJ1-6, with 8 nucleotides matching TRBD1. This CDR3 is 15 amino acids long. Germline trimming cut 3 bases from V and 7 bases from J; bases unmatched to any gene: 5. Germline V CDR1 and CDR2: LNHDA, SQIVND (reference sequence). The CDR3 nucleotides are TGTGCCAGTAGTATCTCGCAGGGGGCAAATTCACCCCTCCACTTT. It specifies CASSISQGANSPLHF.

This clonotype was recorded a few times. The rearrangement links TRBV7-9 to TRBJ1-2; D is undetermined. The CDR3 extends over 15 amino acids. CDR1 and CDR2 (germline): SEHNR, FQNEAQ (reference sequence). With 5 bases removed from V and 3 bases from J, the gap between germline ends came to 16 bases. In DNA, the CDR3 is TGTGCCAGCAGCCCCGGGAACACCTTTGACTATGGCTACACCTTC. This translates into CASSPGNTFDYGYTF.

This clonotype was found many times. The chain joins TRBV12-3 or TRBV12-4 to TRBJ2-3, with unresolved D. The CDR3 length is 12 residues. V was clipped by 4 bases and J by 6 bases, with 8 bases between them. The CDR3: CASSSALDTQYF. CDR3 coding DNA: TGTGCCAGCAGTTCCGCCCTGGATACGCAGTATTTT.

The sample holds a few counts of this clonotype. The rearrangement links TRBV11-2 to TRBJ2-3; tentatively, D is TRBD2 (6 bases). Trimming left V 1 base short and J 0 bases short, with 20 bases between. The CDR3 runs 19 residues. Per germline, CDR1 SGHAT and CDR2 FQNNGV. CDR3 protein: CASSLGVGTREPSTDTQYF. Here the CDR3 DNA reads TGTGCCAGCAGCTTAGGAGTAGGTACCCGGGAGCCTAGCACAGATACGCAGTATTTT. Combining the CDR3 with reference TRBV11-2 and TRBJ2-3 gives the whole variable domain EAGVAQSPRYKIIEKRQSVAFWCNPISGHATLYWYQQILGQGPKLLIQFQNNGVVDDSQLPKDRFSAERLKGVDSTLKIQPAKLEDSAVYLCASSLGVGTREPSTDTQYFGPGTRLTVL.

This clonotype was counted between two and nine times. The V call is TRBV12-5, the J call TRBJ1-1, with 7 bases aligning to TRBD1. The CDR3 length is 15 residues. V lost 0 bases, J lost 1 base, and 2 bases stayed unmatched. Germline V gene lookup returns CDR1 LGHNT and CDR2 FRNRAP. CDR3 amino acids: CASGLVQGQNTEAFF. The CDR3 coding sequence is TGTGCTAGTGGTTTGGTACAGGGGCAGAACACTGAAGCTTTCTTT. The full variable domain, with the rest looked up from reference TRBV12-5 and TRBJ1-1, is DARVTQTPRHKVTEMGQEVTMRCQPILGHNTVFWYRQTMMQGLELLAYFRNRAPLDDSGMPKDRFSAEMPDATLATLKIQPSEPRDSAVYFCASGLVQGQNTEAFFGQGTRLTVV.

This clonotype has a handful of counts. The chain uses TRBV24-1 and TRBJ2-1; D might be TRBD1 (5 bases). The germline V and J ends were trimmed by 4 bases and 0 bases, with 15 bases remaining between them. Germline CDR1 is KGHDR and CDR2 is SFDVKD. This CDR3 is 17 amino acids long. The CDR3 sequence: CATSDTQDPLSYNEQFF. The CDR3 nucleotides are TGTGCCACCAGTGACACACAGGACCCGCTCTCCTACAATGAGCAGTTCTTC.

This clonotype was counted only a few times. The chain uses TRBV5-5 and TRBJ1-1; D remains ambiguous. V was cut by 1 base and J by 0 bases, with 7 bases left in between. The length of the CDR3 is 14 residues. Germline CDR1 SGHKS, CDR2 YYEKEE (reference sequence). The CDR3 sequence is CASSLYTLNTEAFF. CDR3 DNA: TGTGCCAGCAGCTTGTATACATTGAACACTGAAGCTTTCTTT.

The chain uses TRBV19 and TRBJ1-3, with a tentative D call TRBD1 (6 bases). This CDR3 spans 14 amino acids. The ends were cut back, 4 bases at V and 3 bases at J, with 10 bases in the middle. Per germline, CDR1 LNHDA and CDR2 SQIVND (reference sequence). CDR3 protein: CASSTRQDGNTIYF. CDR3 sequence (DNA): TGTGCCAGTAGTACCCGACAGGATGGAAACACCATATATTTT. Variable domain in full (rest from reference TRBV19 and TRBJ1-3): DGGITQSPKYLFRKEGQNVTLSCEQNLNHDAMYWYRQDPGQGLRLIYYSQIVNDFQKGDIAEGYSVSREKKESFPLTVTSAQKNPTAFYLCASSTRQDGNTIYFGEGSWLTVV.

V gene TRBV9 combines with J gene TRBJ2-7, with TRBD1 matching 7 bases. Germline CDR1 is SGDLS and CDR2 is YYNGEE. The CDR3 is 14 residues long. The V and J ends lost 3 bases and 2 bases, in that order; junction bases with no gene match: 5. The CDR3 region has the DNA TGTGCCAGCAGCGCCGGACAGGCGGCCTACGAGCAGTACTTC. Its translation is CASSAGQAAYEQYF.

The chain couples TRBV7-9 to TRBJ2-5; the D is unclear. Between the trimmed V and J ends, which lost 4 bases and 5 bases, there was a span of 11 bases. Germline assignment: CDR1 SEHNR and CDR2 FQNEAQ (reference sequence). There are 13 residues in the CDR3. The CDR3 bases are TGTGCCAGCAGCTCCATTCAGGAGGAGACCCAGTACTTC. It specifies CASSSIQEETQYF. The full variable domain, in which reference TRBV7-9 and TRBJ2-5 provide the parts outside the CDR3, is DTGVSQNPRHKITKRGQNVTFRCDPISEHNRLYWYRQTLGQGPEFLTYFQNEAQLEKSRLLSDRFSAERPKGSFSTLEIQRTEQGDSAMYLCASSSIQEETQYFGPGTRLLVL.

The rearrangement joins TRBV12-3 or TRBV12-4 to TRBJ2-5; the D gene is possibly TRBD2 (7 bases). The CDR3 runs 14 residues. V shed 0 bases and J shed 4 bases, with 9 bases lying between them. CDR3 nucleotide sequence: TGTGCCAGCAGTTTAGCGGGGGGGCTAGAGACCCAGTACTTC. Protein sequence: CASSLAGGLETQYF.

The rearrangement links TRBV29-1 to TRBJ2-1; the D gene is possibly TRBD2 (5 bases). The CDR3 consists of 14 residues. Trimming took 4 bases from V and 7 from J, leaving 17 bases between them. Germline loops: CDR1 SQVTM, CDR2 ANQGSEA. The CDR3 DNA is TGCAGCGTTGGCGCCAGCGGCCTGAGTAATGAGCAGTTCTTC. This sequence encodes CSVGASGLSNEQFF.

This clonotype came up a few times. The V gene is TRBV4-1, the J gene TRBJ1-1; TRBD1 matches at 10 bases. The CDR3 consists of 15 residues. The V gene end was trimmed by 6 bases and the J gene end by 4 bases; junction bases not matched to a gene: 8. Germline assignment: CDR1 MGHRA and CDR2 YSYEKL. The CDR3 nucleotides read TGCGCCAGCAGTCAGGGGGGACAGGGGACCACTGAAGCTTTCTTT. This gives the protein CASSQGGQGTTEAFF.

The chain has TRBV2 and TRBJ2-1; perhaps D is TRBD1 or TRBD2 (5 bases each). From germline, CDR1 is SNHLY and CDR2 FYNNEI. Trimming took 9 bases from V and 3 from J, leaving 15 bases between them. The CDR3 totals 14 residues. Here the CDR3 DNA reads TGTGCCAGTATTTTCGGGACGGACTACAATGAGCAGTTCTTC. Translation: CASIFGTDYNEQFF.

This clonotype has only a few counts. The rearrangement joins TRBV10-3 to TRBJ2-1, with D perhaps TRBD1 or TRBD2 (5 bases each). The CDR3 runs 17 residues. Trimming stripped 1 base from V and 5 bases from J, with 18 bases between. Germline-derived CDR1 and CDR2 are ENHRY and SYGVKD. The CDR3 sequence is CAISEFGTTQSHNEQFF. CDR3 DNA sequence: TGTGCCATCAGTGAGTTCGGGACCACCCAGTCCCACAATGAGCAGTTCTTC.

The V gene is TRBV2, the J gene TRBJ1-4, with D hard to call. Looked up from germline, CDR1 is SNHLY and CDR2 is FYNNEI. The CDR3 spans 15 residues. The V end was cut by 2 bases, the J end by 4 bases, with 11 bases between. CDR3 nucleotide sequence: TGTGCCAGCAGTGAATCAGCGGCTTATAATGAAAAACTGTTTTTT. Its protein is CASSESAAYNEKLFF.

This clonotype was picked up many times. The chain uses TRBV7-2 and TRBJ2-4; D unclear. CDR3 length equals 18 residues. Germline values: CDR1 SGHTA, CDR2 FQGNSA. Trimming left V 1 base short and J 0 bases short, with 16 bases between. The DNA of the CDR3 is TGTGCCAGCAGCTTAGATTTGGGGATCCCGATAGCCAAAAACATTCAGTACTTC. It encodes CASSLDLGIPIAKNIQYF.

This clonotype appeared a single time. The chain employs TRBV5-1 and TRBJ1-1; D not resolved. The length of the CDR3 is 13 residues. CDR1 is SGHRS, CDR2 YFSETQ, per germline. Trimming removed 0 bases at V and 5 bases at J, with 8 bases between. CDR3 sequence: CASSLVYMTEAFF. DNA of the CDR3: TGCGCCAGCAGCTTGGTTTATATGACTGAAGCTTTCTTT.

This clonotype has just a few counts. This sequence joins TRBV7-2 and TRBJ2-3, with D possibly TRBD2 on 6 matching bases. Germline values: CDR1 SGHTA, CDR2 FQGNSA. The CDR3 is made up of 16 amino acids. V gave up 5 bases and J gave up 4 bases, with 19 bases separating them. CDR3 nucleotides: TGTGCCAGCAGCCCCCGTAAAATCGCGGGGCCAGATACGCAGTATTTT. This sequence encodes CASSPRKIAGPDTQYF.

Ten or more counts support this clonotype. The CDR3: CASSQGQGVNSPLHF. CDR3 nucleotides: TGTGCCAGCAGCCAAGGACAGGGTGTCAATTCACCCCTCCACTTT. The rearrangement joins TRBV7-8 to TRBJ1-6; TRBD1 matches 8 bases. This CDR3 has 15 amino acids. CDR1 SGHVS and CDR2 FQNEAQ come from the germline V gene. V was clipped by 5 bases and J by 7 bases; unmatched bases: 7.

The chain is built from TRBV7-9 and TRBJ1-2; 7 bases map to TRBD1. Germline-derived CDR1 and CDR2 are SEHNR and FQNEAQ (reference sequence). With 2 bases clipped from V and 4 bases from J, the junction kept 10 bases outside the gene matches. The CDR3 is 16 amino acids. The CDR3 DNA follows: TGTGCCAGCAGCTTACATAACAGGGGACTTAGCTATGGCTACACCTTC. The encoded protein is CASSLHNRGLSYGYTF.

Written as DNA, the CDR3 is TGTGCCAGCAGCCACCTAGCGGGGGGGAGCTCCTACGAGCAGTACTTC. Protein product: CASSHLAGGSSYEQYF. The rearrangement joins TRBV14 to TRBJ2-7, with 12 bases lining up with TRBD2. V shed 3 bases, J shed 0 bases, and the junction held 3 bases outside the gene matches. CDR1 is SGHDN and CDR2 is FVKESK in the germline V gene. CDR3 length equals 16 residues.

This clonotype was counted between two and nine times. The chain joins TRBV6-2 or TRBV6-3 to TRBJ2-5; D gene ambiguous. In germline, CDR1 is MNHEY, CDR2 SVGEGT. This CDR3 is 15 amino acids long. Deletions cut 0 bases from V and 3 bases from J, with 11 bases between. This CDR3 is CASSYSTGLEETQYF. CDR3 nucleotides: TGTGCCAGCAGTTACTCGACCGGGCTCGAAGAGACCCAGTACTTC.

The chain has TRBV5-6 and TRBJ2-6; TRBD1 aligns across 10 bases. CDR1 and CDR2 from the germline V gene are SGHDT and YYEEEE. The CDR3 covers 18 residues. After removal of 3 bases from V and 2 bases from J, the junction contained 8 bases not matched to a gene. CDR3 sequence reads: CASSWMTGGFAGANVLTF. The DNA of the CDR3 is TGTGCCAGCAGCTGGATGACAGGGGGCTTCGCTGGGGCCAACGTCCTGACTTTC.

Notes on this clonotype: This sequence may be a read error, since a much larger clone differs from it by one base. The chain combines TRBV7-2 with TRBJ1-4, with D maybe TRBD1 (5 bases). The CDR3 length is 13 residues. Germline V gene data show CDR1 as SGHTA and CDR2 as FQGNSA. CDR3 nucleotide sequence: TGTGGCAGCAGCTTAGCGGTGGGGCAAAAACTGTTTTTT. Its protein product is CGSSLAVGQKLFF.

The V call is TRBV6-6, the J call TRBJ2-5, with 11 positions matching TRBD2. V shed 6 bases, J shed 2 bases, and the junction held 11 bases outside the gene matches. CDR1 is MNHNY and CDR2 is SVGAGI in the germline V gene (reference sequence). The CDR3 loop spans 17 amino acids. CDR3 in amino acids: CASSLDSGTSGQETQYF. CDR3 nucleotide sequence: TGTGCCAGCAGCTTAGACTCCGGGACTAGCGGACAAGAGACCCAGTACTTC.

The gene calls are TRBV4-2 and TRBJ1-4, with a weak D call TRBD1 (5 bases). The V gene's germline CDR1 is LGHNA and CDR2 YNFKEQ. This CDR3 comprises 16 residues. V lost 0 bases and J 5 bases, leaving 13 bases between the germline ends. The CDR3 DNA is TGTGCCAGCAGCCAAGATGGGGGACGGATGAATGAAAAACTGTTTTTT. Amino acid sequence: CASSQDGGRMNEKLFF.

V usage is TRBV12-3 or TRBV12-4 and J usage is TRBJ2-2; D remains unclear. The CDR3 has 15 residues. V was trimmed by 5 bases and J by 6 bases, leaving 16 bases between them. The CDR3 nucleotides are TGTGCCAGCAGTCTGATTCTTTTGGGCCCCGGGGAGCTGTTTTTT. Its translation: CASSLILLGPGELFF.

The chain couples TRBV5-6 to TRBJ1-1, with a tentative D call TRBD1 (5 bases). Trimming pared 1 base from V and 6 bases from J, leaving 22 bases between. Germline lookup yields CDR1 SGHDT and CDR2 YYEEEE. This CDR3 contains 17 residues. CDR3 sequence: CASSLQGVKRGVAEAFF. The CDR3 bases are TGTGCCAGCAGCTTGCAGGGAGTGAAGAGGGGAGTGGCTGAAGCTTTCTTT.